This T cell receptor (beta chain) was sequenced in a study of T cells in tuberculosis. For the study at large: In South Africa, adults with active tuberculosis were compared with IGRA-negative and latently infected IGRA-positive adolescents.

With respect to this clone: The antigen remains unidentified.

Profiled with immunoSEQ multiplex PCR; TCRdb holds only in-frame clones, not every one. The table includes tens of thousands of clones, approximately 90% detected once. CDR3 size: 13 residues. In germline, CDR1 is SQVTM, CDR2 ANQGSEA. Trimming left V 6 bases short and J 1 base short, with 10 bases between. Documented time point: new active TB diagnosis, blood taken before or within 7 days of starting treatment. Study observations and caveats: Active tuberculosis TCR-alpha repertoires lay closer to GMM-specific TCRs than IGRA-negative controls, suggesting clonal expansion.

The gene calls are TRBV29-1 and TRBJ1-5; D may be TRBD1 (6 bases). The clonotype was recovered from an adult with tuberculosis. Sequences were derived from PBMCs, sampled at tuberculosis diagnosis. The DNA for the CDR3 is TGCAGCGTCGAGGGGGGGAGCAATCAGCCCCAGCATTTT. It encodes CSVEGGSNQPQHF.